Following are 17 T cell receptor beta chains from one sample sequenced in a study of CD8 T cells in Susac syndrome. Reverse transcription of roughly 0.5 to 1 ug RNA was performed with random hexamers. One entry per CDR3 protein results from TCRdb running MiXCR on the immunoSEQ multiplex PCR reads. The table has some 220,000 distinct CDR3 sequences, nearly 97% seen once. Sequencing used CD4+ T cells from PBMCs. The receptors come from a human donor with multiple sclerosis.

This chain links TRBV25-1 with TRBJ2-2, with 8 bases fitting TRBD2. CDR1 and CDR2 (germline): MGHDK, SYGVNS. J was trimmed by 0 bases and V by 3 bases; bases with no gene match: 3. The CDR3 consists of 16 residues. CDR3 sequence reads: CASSEPGLANTGELFF. DNA for the CDR3: TGTGCCAGCAGTGAGCCGGGACTAGCGAACACCGGGGAGCTGTTTTTT.

The chain joins TRBV29-1 to TRBJ1-1; D not resolved. Trimming stripped 1 base from V and 3 bases from J, with 15 bases between. The CDR3 has 15 amino acids. The germline gives CDR1 SQVTM, CDR2 ANQGSEA. The CDR3 DNA is TGCAGCGTTGAAGTTCGGCGGAGCTCTGACACTGAAGCTTTCTTT. This encodes CSVEVRRSSDTEAFF.

The genes are TRBV2 and TRBJ2-5; D gene ambiguous. Germline V gene lookup returns CDR1 SNHLY and CDR2 FYNNEI. This CDR3 contains 12 residues. V was pared by 1 base and J by 5 bases, with 5 bases between. Here the CDR3 DNA reads TGTGCCAGCAGTGAAGTCTTGGAGACCCAGTACTTC. It translates to CASSEVLETQYF.

J is TRBJ2-1 and V is TRBV15; D unclear. This CDR3 contains 14 residues. Trimming left V 4 bases short and J 6 bases short, with 13 bases between. Germline CDR1 LNHNV, CDR2 YYDKDF (reference sequence). CDR3 residues: CATSTPPGSNEQFF. The CDR3 nucleotides read TGTGCCACCAGCACTCCCCCGGGTTCCAATGAGCAGTTCTTC.

The genes are TRBV24-1 and TRBJ1-2, with 7 bases matching TRBD1. The CDR3 loop spans 13 amino acids. Germline CDR1 and CDR2: KGHDR and SFDVKD. V dropped 11 bases and J dropped 2; count of bases not matched to a gene: 7. CDR3 nucleotides: TGTGCCAACCAACAGGGGACCAACTATGGCTACACCTTC. The encoded protein is CANQQGTNYGYTF.

The chain employs TRBV12-5 and TRBJ2-5; TRBD1 is a possible D gene (6 bases). CDR1 and CDR2 from the germline V gene are LGHNT and FRNRAP. V was pared by 6 bases and J by 2 bases, with 13 bases between. This CDR3 has 14 amino acids. The CDR3 coding sequence is TGTGCTAGTGGCTTCTACGACAGGCAAGAGACCCAGTACTTC. It translates to CASGFYDRQETQYF.

The chain is built from TRBV6-4 and TRBJ2-2; D is unclear. Trimming stripped 0 bases from V and 5 bases from J, with 4 bases between. This CDR3 has 13 residues. Germline V gene sequence: CDR1 MRHNA, CDR2 SNTAGT. Here the CDR3 DNA reads TGTGCCAGCAGTGACTCCTTAACCGGGGAGCTGTTTTTT. Translated: CASSDSLTGELFF.

The V and J genes are TRBV25-1 and TRBJ2-7; D not certain. Trimming left V 3 bases short and J 7 bases short, with 7 bases between. This CDR3 region has 11 residues. Germline V lookup: CDR1 MGHDK, CDR2 SYGVNS. The CDR3 DNA follows: TGTGCCAGCAGTGACCATGGGGAGCAGTACTTC. This gives the protein CASSDHGEQYF.

The chain employs TRBV30 and TRBJ1-1; D is undetermined. V lost 4 bases and J 3 bases, leaving 12 bases between the germline ends. CDR3 length equals 13 residues. Germline V gives CDR1 GTSNPN, CDR2 SVGIG (reference sequence). CDR3 amino acids: CAWKPRRDTEAFF. Written as DNA, the CDR3 is TGTGCCTGGAAACCCAGGAGGGACACTGAAGCTTTCTTT.

The chain links TRBV9 to TRBJ2-1, with D hard to call. The CDR3 is 15 residues long. The V end was cut by 0 bases, the J end by 0 bases, with 7 bases between. CDR1 is SGDLS, CDR2 YYNGEE, per germline. DNA of the CDR3: TGTGCCAGCAGCGTAGGACCTGGCTCCTACAATGAGCAGTTCTTC. Amino acids: CASSVGPGSYNEQFF.

This chain connects TRBV4-2 to TRBJ1-2; D is possibly TRBD1 (6 bases). The CDR3 is 15 amino acids. Germline CDR1 reads LGHNA; CDR2 reads YNFKEQ. The V end was cut by 0 bases, the J end by 5 bases, with 13 bases between. DNA of the CDR3: TGTGCCAGCAGCCAAGATTTGAGGACAGATTATGGCTACACCTTC. Encoded protein: CASSQDLRTDYGYTF.

The V call is TRBV5-1, the J call TRBJ1-3; D gene unclear. Germline V gene sequence: CDR1 SGHRS, CDR2 YFSETQ. V lost 1 base and J 0 bases, leaving 17 bases between the germline ends. The length of the CDR3 is 18 residues. In DNA, the CDR3 is TGCGCCAGCAGCTTGTCCGAGGCGGGAGGGATCTCTGGAAACACCATATATTTT. Its protein is CASSLSEAGGISGNTIYF.

The CDR3 spells CASSPAGVPYEQYF. The CDR3 bases are TGTGCCAGCTCACCAGCCGGGGTGCCCTACGAGCAGTACTTC. V is TRBV18 and J is TRBJ2-7, with D possibly being TRBD2 (5 bases). Germline loops: CDR1 KGHSH, CDR2 LQKENI. Trimming pared 2 bases from V and 2 bases from J, leaving 10 bases between. CDR3 length equals 14 residues.

The rearrangement uses TRBV29-1 and TRBJ2-2; D may be TRBD1 (5 bases). The germline V gene has CDR1 SQVTM and CDR2 ANQGSEA. This CDR3 comprises 13 residues. Trimming removed 6 bases from V and 1 base from J, with 9 bases in between. Here the CDR3 reads CSVIRVNTGELFF. In DNA, the CDR3 is TGCAGCGTAATCAGGGTGAACACCGGGGAGCTGTTTTTT.

The chain recombines TRBV29-1 with TRBJ2-7, with D possibly matching TRBD1 (6 bases). From germline, CDR1 is SQVTM and CDR2 ANQGSEA. The CDR3 has 12 amino acids. The CDR3 loop reads CSAGQNPYEQYF. The DNA of the CDR3 is TGCAGTGCCGGACAGAACCCCTACGAGCAGTACTTC.

V usage is TRBV7-9 and J usage is TRBJ2-7; the D is unclear. The CDR3 loop spans 12 amino acids. Trimming took off 5 bases at V and 5 bases at J, with 10 bases between the two ends. Per the germline V gene, CDR1 is SEHNR and CDR2 is FQNEAQ (reference sequence). CDR3 residues: CASSRNDNEQYF. CDR3 bases: TGTGCCAGCAGCCGGAATGACAACGAGCAGTACTTC.

The chain combines TRBV3-1 with TRBJ2-3, with D hard to call. The CDR3 totals 11 residues. V lost 0 bases to trimming and J lost 5 bases, with 0 bases between them. Germline assignment: CDR1 LGHDT and CDR2 YNNKEL (reference sequence). The CDR3 is CASSQEDTQYF. For the CDR3, the DNA is TGTGCCAGCAGCCAAGAAGATACGCAGTATTTT.